These 12 T cell receptor beta chains share one sample of origin, sequenced in a study of vaccination and CD4 T cells after COVID-19. Stated treatment: approximately 9-day PBMC culture with coronavirus spike peptide pools or control peptides (ViraFEST assay). The collection of CD4+ T cells from the unexposed donor took place before the COVID-19 pandemic (2011-2018). Cultured CD4+ T-cell DNA underwent Oncomine TCR Beta short-read sequencing. TCRdb used MiXCR to reprocess the PCR reads, holding one entry per CDR3 protein. Of over 7,000 distinct CDR3 sequences listed, 35% to 40% are singletons. The antigens these receptors bind are not known. The sequencing input was CD4+ T cells from blood, cultured in vitro. The receptors were sampled from a human donor in good health.

This clonotype has only a few counts. This rearrangement joins TRBV20-1 to TRBJ2-2; TRBD2 matches at 7 bases. This CDR3 is built from 13 residues. The J segment lost 5 bases and the V segment lost 3 bases, leaving 3 bases of the junction unmatched. Looked up from germline, CDR1 is DFQATT and CDR2 is SNEGSKA (reference sequence). CDR3 protein: CSARASGTGELFF. The CDR3 region has the DNA TGCAGTGCTAGGGCTAGCGGAACCGGGGAGCTGTTTTTT.

The rearrangement uses TRBV20-1 and TRBJ2-5; 8 bases match TRBD2. CDR3 length equals 15 residues. Germline V gene sequence: CDR1 DFQATT, CDR2 SNEGSKA (reference sequence). The V and J ends lost 5 bases and 2 bases, in that order; junction bases with no gene match: 10. CDR3 in DNA: TGCAGTGCTGACTCCCCGAGCGGGGGACAAGAGACCCAGTACTTC. Protein product: CSADSPSGGQETQYF.

A few counts support this clonotype. The rearrangement links TRBV6-1 to TRBJ1-2; TRBD1 is a possible D gene (6 bases). Germline CDR1 and CDR2: MNHNS and SASEGT. V was shortened by 6 bases and J by 4 bases, with 24 bases between the two germline ends. The CDR3 runs 17 residues. The CDR3 nucleotides read TGTGCCAGCAGCTTGGGGTCTAATGGCGGGGGCTTCTATGGCTACACCTTC. This encodes CASSLGSNGGGFYGYTF.

Remarks on this clonotype: Sequence at one end of the junction differs from germline and may be a read error. The chain's CDR3 is CSAAPGMDYGYAF. The CDR3 region has the DNA TGCAGTGCCGCCCCAGGGATGGACTATGGCTACGCCTTC. The chain carries TRBV20-1 and TRBJ1-2, with D perhaps TRBD1 (5 bases). The CDR3 sequence is 13 residues long. Per germline, CDR1 DFQATT and CDR2 SNEGSKA (reference sequence).

This clonotype has more than one count but fewer than ten. J is TRBJ1-2 and V is TRBV2, with TRBD1 as a possible D gene (5 bases). The V and J ends lost 6 bases and 8 bases respectively, with 16 bases between them. This CDR3 comprises 13 residues. Germline V CDR1 and CDR2: SNHLY, FYNNEI. CDR3 DNA sequence: TGTGCCAGCAGAGATACGGGACTGCTAGGCTACACCTTC. It translates to CASRDTGLLGYTF.

This clonotype has more than one count but fewer than ten. The chain is built from TRBV2 and TRBJ1-5, with D perhaps TRBD1 (5 bases). Trimming removed 7 bases at V and 7 bases at J, with 17 bases between. Germline CDR1 SNHLY, CDR2 FYNNEI. The length of the CDR3 is 14 residues. The CDR3 DNA sequence: TGTGCCAGCACCGCGGGGCAAGGACGGCAGCCCCAGCATTTT. It yields the protein CASTAGQGRQPQHF.

This clonotype was seen only a few times. The chain recombines TRBV6-5 with TRBJ2-2; D unclear. Germline V gene sequence: CDR1 MNHEY, CDR2 SVGAGI. This CDR3 comprises 14 residues. V shed 2 bases and J shed 2 bases, with 6 bases lying between them. The CDR3 reads CASSYHGNTGELFF. CDR3 DNA sequence: TGTGCCAGCAGTTACCATGGAAACACCGGGGAGCTGTTTTTT.

The chain links TRBV20-1 to TRBJ1-2; D may be TRBD1 (5 bases). Trimming shortened V by 3 bases and J by 2 bases, and 10 bases separated the two germline ends. There are 13 residues in the CDR3. Germline values: CDR1 DFQATT, CDR2 SNEGSKA (reference sequence). The CDR3 DNA reads as TGCAGTGCTAGTAGCAGGGCGAACTATGGCTACACCTTC. Translating it yields CSASSRANYGYTF.

This sequence joins TRBV11-1 and TRBJ1-2, with D uncertain. CDR1 SGHAT and CDR2 FQDESV come from the germline V gene (reference sequence). Deletions cut 3 bases from V and 8 bases from J, with 10 bases between. The CDR3 runs to 12 residues. CDR3 region: CASSFEGGGYTF. As DNA, the CDR3 is TGTGCCAGCAGCTTTGAGGGCGGAGGCTACACCTTC.

This clonotype was seen more than once but under ten times. This sequence joins TRBV6-1 and TRBJ1-1; no firm D call. Trimming removed 5 bases at V and 1 base at J, with 11 bases between. Looked up from germline, CDR1 is MNHNS and CDR2 is SASEGT. This CDR3 comprises 14 residues. The CDR3 here is CASSPQVRNTEAFF. CDR3 sequence (DNA): TGTGCCAGCAGTCCTCAGGTGAGGAACACTGAAGCTTTCTTT.

The J gene is TRBJ1-1, the V gene TRBV11-1; D is unresolved. The CDR3 has 14 amino acids. CDR1 is SGHAT and CDR2 is FQDESV in the germline V gene (reference sequence). Trimming pared 3 bases from V and 5 bases from J, leaving 13 bases between. The CDR3 region is CASSFNLGNTEAFF. In DNA, the CDR3 is TGTGCCAGCAGCTTTAATCTGGGAAATACTGAAGCTTTCTTT.

This clonotype showed up just a few times. The chain couples TRBV20-1 to TRBJ2-4; TRBD2 matches 10 bases. This CDR3 is built from 16 residues. Germline loops: CDR1 DFQATT, CDR2 SNEGSKA (reference sequence). Unmatched junction bases numbered 11, after V lost 3 bases and J lost 6 bases. The CDR3 region is CSARDWASGGPNIQYF. The CDR3 DNA follows: TGCAGTGCTAGGGACTGGGCTAGCGGGGGACCAAACATTCAGTACTTC.